Here is one TCR beta chain with its context. The target antigen is unknown. Stated treatment: oral pan-JAK inhibitor, 5-10 mg twice daily. Patients with alopecia areata provided lesional scalp punch biopsies as well as peripheral blood. PBMCs provided sorted CD4+ and CD8+ T cells. The CDR3 has 16 amino acids. The ends lost 3 bases at V and 2 bases at J; junction bases unmatched: 7. The data belong to a study of CD8+ T cells in alopecia areata. Findings and limits, study-wide: Both scalp clonality and the expanded CD8+ clones among the top 100 showed a significant decrease with tofacitinib.

As the sequencing template, cDNA was produced by extracting RNA and reverse transcribing it. Sequencing used immunoSEQ multiplex PCR; TCRdb keeps in-frame clones, though not all of them. The profile shows over 150,000 clones, roughly 60% of them singletons. The rearrangement links TRBV23-1 to TRBJ1-2, with TRBD1 matching over 9 bases. TRBV23-1 is marked as an open reading frame, function uncertain. The sample here was CD4+ T cells sorted from blood, taken at week 24, from a patient treated with tofacitinib. The receptor's source is a human donor with alopecia areata. The CDR3, as DNA: TGCGCCAGCAGTCACCCTGGGGACAGGGAGAACTATGGCTACACCTTC. Protein product: CASSHPGDRENYGYTF.